These 32 T cell receptor beta chains were all obtained from the same sample, sequenced in a study of regulatory T cells in long-lasting Graves disease. Time point denoted: newly diagnosed GD, antithyroid drugs for less than 3 months. From PBMCs, RNA was extracted and then used to make the TCR library. Relying on iRepertoire HTBI primers and Arm-PCR of CDR3 regions, the team built TCR beta libraries. TCRdb passed the multiplex PCR reads through MiXCR, listing each CDR3 protein once. The sample holds under 250,000 distinct CDR3 sequences, around 20% seen once. The sample also formed part of further work on T cells in Graves' hyperthyroidism and ophthalmopathy.

The sample consisted of peripheral blood mononuclear cells (PBMCs), taken at new diagnosis, from a patient treated with antithyroid drugs. The receptors were gathered from a woman aged 25 to 39 with Graves disease.

This clonotype was detected many times. The chain combines TRBV7-8 with TRBJ2-3; no reliable D call. CDR1 is SGHVS and CDR2 is FQNEAQ in the germline V gene. CDR3 length: 13 residues. Trimming took off 2 bases at V and 3 bases at J, with 6 bases between the two ends. The CDR3 nucleotides read TGTGCCAGCAGCTTAACGTGGACAGATACGCAGTATTTT. This gives the protein CASSLTWTDTQYF.

This clonotype was recorded many times. The chain has TRBV5-1 and TRBJ1-1, with D possibly TRBD1 on 5 matching bases. The CDR3 runs 15 residues. In germline, CDR1 is SGHRS, CDR2 YFSETQ. Trimming took 1 base from V and 3 from J, leaving 13 bases between them. The CDR3 is CASSLWQGGDTEAFF. The CDR3, as DNA: TGCGCCAGCAGCTTGTGGCAGGGAGGGGACACTGAAGCTTTCTTT.

This clonotype came up many times. The V gene is TRBV5-1, the J gene TRBJ2-5; maybe TRBD2 (6 bases). V shed 7 bases and J shed 3 bases, with 19 bases lying between them. This CDR3 contains 15 residues. Germline V gives CDR1 SGHRS, CDR2 YFSETQ. CDR3 coding DNA: TGCGCCAGCGGAGCTTATGGGGGGAATAAAGAGACCCAGTACTTC. Amino acid sequence: CASGAYGGNKETQYF. Full variable domain (rest looked up from reference TRBV5-1 and TRBJ2-5): KAGVTQTPRYLIKTRGQQVTLSCSPISGHRSVSWYQQTPGQGLQFLFEYFSETQRNKGNFPGRFSGRQFSNSRSEMNVSTLELGDSALYLCASGAYGGNKETQYFGPGTRLLVL.

This clonotype showed up many times. V and J are TRBV4-1 and TRBJ2-1; D gene unclear. V lost 1 base, J lost 6 bases, and 7 bases lay in between. CDR1 is MGHRA and CDR2 is YSYEKL in the germline V gene. The CDR3 is 13 residues long. DNA of the CDR3: TGCGCCAGCAGCCAAGTCTTTCTCAATGAGCAGTTCTTC. Residues: CASSQVFLNEQFF.

The table lists this clonotype with many counts. V gene TRBV2 combines with J gene TRBJ1-2, with 9 bases lining up with TRBD1. CDR3 size: 16 residues. From germline, CDR1 is SNHLY and CDR2 FYNNEI. V was pared by 7 bases and J by 4 bases, with 13 bases of the junction left unmatched. In DNA form, the CDR3 reads TGTGCCAGCACTAATCCCGGGACAGGGTTTCGCTATGGCTACACCTTC. Amino acids: CASTNPGTGFRYGYTF. Supplemented by reference TRBV2 and TRBJ1-2, the full variable domain reads EPEVTQTPSHQVTQMGQEVILRCVPISNHLYFYWYRQILGQKVEFLVSFYNNEISEKSEIFDDQFSVERPDGSNFTLKIRSTKLEDSAMYFCASTNPGTGFRYGYTFGSGTRLTVV.

This clonotype was recorded at least ten times. This chain connects TRBV5-1 to TRBJ2-3; possibly TRBD1 for D (5 bases). CDR3 size: 15 residues. Trimming took off 1 base at V and 2 bases at J, with 11 bases between the two ends. Germline CDR1 reads SGHRS; CDR2 reads YFSETQ. The CDR3 region has the DNA TGCGCCAGCAGCTTGCATCCAGGGAACACAGATACGCAGTATTTT. Amino acids: CASSLHPGNTDTQYF. The whole variable domain, remainder taken from reference TRBV5-1 and TRBJ2-3, is KAGVTQTPRYLIKTRGQQVTLSCSPISGHRSVSWYQQTPGQGLQFLFEYFSETQRNKGNFPGRFSGRQFSNSRSEMNVSTLELGDSALYLCASSLHPGNTDTQYFGPGTRLTVL.

This clonotype has a count of ten or more. This chain connects TRBV20-1 to TRBJ2-7; D unclear. The CDR3 totals 12 residues. Germline assignment: CDR1 DFQATT and CDR2 SNEGSKA (reference sequence). The V end lost 1 base, the J end lost 2 bases, and 6 bases lay between the germline ends. The CDR3 nucleotides read TGCAGTGCTAGAGCTCCCCCCTACGAGCAGTACTTC. It yields the protein CSARAPPYEQYF.

This clonotype was observed at least ten times. J is TRBJ2-7 and V is TRBV12-3 or TRBV12-4; D gene ambiguous. The ends were cut back, 2 bases at V and 2 bases at J, with 4 bases in the middle. CDR3 length: 12 amino acids. The CDR3 loop is CASSLPPYEQYF. CDR3 nucleotide sequence: TGTGCCAGCAGTTTACCCCCCTACGAGCAGTACTTC.

The table lists this clonotype with many counts. The DNA for the CDR3 is TGCGCCAGCAGCTTGGTACCAGGGAAGGGGGGGACTGAAGCTTTCTTT. It is translated as CASSLVPGKGGTEAFF. The chain has TRBV5-1 and TRBJ1-1; D may be TRBD1 (6 bases). The V and J ends lost 0 bases and 5 bases respectively, with 17 bases between them. Germline-derived CDR1 and CDR2 are SGHRS and YFSETQ. The CDR3 spans 16 residues.

This clonotype was detected many times. CDR3 nucleotide sequence: TGTGCCAGCAGCTCCTCCTGGGTCTCTCCCTACGAGCAGTACTTC. This codes for CASSSSWVSPYEQYF. This chain connects TRBV11-2 to TRBJ2-7; D is ambiguous. In germline, CDR1 is SGHAT, CDR2 FQNNGV. V lost 4 bases and J 2 bases, leaving 15 bases between the germline ends. This CDR3 region has 15 residues.

This clonotype occurred many times. The rearrangement joins TRBV5-1 to TRBJ1-1; D is undetermined. Per germline, CDR1 SGHRS and CDR2 YFSETQ. The CDR3 extends over 14 amino acids. Trimming stripped 0 bases from V and 3 bases from J, with 9 bases between. CDR3: CASSLGGRDTEAFF. The DNA for the CDR3 is TGCGCCAGCAGCTTGGGAGGGAGGGACACTGAAGCTTTCTTT.

This clonotype came up many times. The chain uses TRBV18 and TRBJ1-2, with D possibly being TRBD1 (5 bases). In germline, CDR1 is KGHSH, CDR2 LQKENI. The CDR3 is 14 residues long. The V gene lost 4 bases and the J gene lost 8 bases, with 17 bases spanning the gap. CDR3 sequence: CASSRDSQLYGYTF. CDR3 nucleotides: TGTGCCAGCTCACGGGACTCCCAACTATACGGCTACACCTTC.

This clonotype was seen ten or more times. The CDR3: CATSRALGYEQYF. In DNA, the CDR3 is TGTGCCACCAGTCGGGCCCTGGGATACGAGCAGTACTTC. This chain joins TRBV24-1 and TRBJ2-7; no firm D call. The CDR3 totals 13 residues. V lost 6 bases to trimming and J lost 4 bases, with 12 bases between them. The germline V gene encodes CDR1 KGHDR and CDR2 SFDVKD.

On this clonotype itself: This may be a read error, as it is one base from a much larger clone. The chain is built from TRBV19 and TRBJ2-3, with D perhaps given as TRBD1 or TRBD2 (7 bases each). The CDR3 is made up of 17 amino acids. The germline CDR1 and CDR2 sequences are LNHDA and SQIVND (reference sequence). Deletions cut 3 bases from V and 0 bases from J, with 16 bases between. The CDR3 sequence: CASSICRGGASTDTQYF. The CDR3 nucleotides are TGTGCCAGTAGTATCTGCAGGGGGGGAGCTAGCACAGATACGCAGTATTTT. The variable domain in full, completed from reference TRBV19 and TRBJ2-3, reads DGGITQSPKYLFRKEGQNVTLSCEQNLNHDAMYWYRQDPGQGLRLIYYSQIVNDFQKGDIAEGYSVSREKKESFPLTVTSAQKNPTAFYLCASSICRGGASTDTQYFGPGTRLTVL.

The chain couples TRBV11-2 to TRBJ2-1; 7 positions agree with TRBD2. With V trimmed by 5 bases and J by 0 bases, 4 bases remained unmatched. In germline, CDR1 is SGHAT, CDR2 FQNNGV. There are 15 residues in the CDR3. CDR3 DNA sequence: TGTGCCAGCAGCACTAGCGCGAGCTCCTACAATGAGCAGTTCTTC. Amino acids: CASSTSASSYNEQFF.

This clonotype was recorded a few times. The CDR3 region is CSVEGRGSSPLHF. CDR3 coding DNA: TGCAGCGTTGAGGGCAGGGGCTCCTCACCCCTCCACTTT. This chain joins TRBV29-1 and TRBJ1-6; the D gene is possibly TRBD1 (6 bases). The V gene's germline CDR1 is SQVTM and CDR2 ANQGSEA. This CDR3 region has 13 residues. Trimming removed 3 bases at V and 10 bases at J, with 13 bases between.

This clonotype was detected many times. V and J are TRBV4-1 and TRBJ1-2; 9 nucleotides match TRBD1. The junction had 14 bases not matched to a gene; V was cut back by 0 bases and J by 6 bases. Germline V gene lookup returns CDR1 MGHRA and CDR2 YSYEKL. The CDR3 has 18 residues. The CDR3 DNA reads as TGCGCCAGCAGCCAAGATTTACAGGGGGCAAATGTTATGGATGGCTACACCTTC. Protein product: CASSQDLQGANVMDGYTF.

The chain combines TRBV11-2 with TRBJ2-2; 7 nucleotides align to TRBD2. The CDR3 consists of 18 residues. CDR1 SGHAT and CDR2 FQNNGV come from the germline V gene. The V and J ends lost 2 bases and 0 bases, in that order; junction bases with no gene match: 9. Written as DNA, the CDR3 is TGTGCCAGCAGCTTAAGGCTAGCGGCTCCATCGAACACCGGGGAGCTGTTTTTT. This translates into CASSLRLAAPSNTGELFF.

This clonotype has more than one count but fewer than ten. CDR3 loop: CASSLGGSMNEQFF. CDR3 DNA: TGCGCCAGCAGCTTGGGAGGGAGCATGAATGAGCAGTTCTTC. The V and J genes are TRBV4-1 and TRBJ2-1; TRBD2 aligns across 7 bases. Trimming cost V 5 bases and J 7 bases; bases outside gene matches: 8. The CDR3 covers 14 residues. The germline CDR1 and CDR2 sequences are MGHRA and YSYEKL.

This clonotype was seen many times. J is TRBJ1-1 and V is TRBV6-2 or TRBV6-3; tentative D call: TRBD1 (5 bases). Trimming took 5 bases from V and 10 from J, leaving 11 bases between them. Per the germline V gene, CDR1 is MNHEY and CDR2 is SVGEGT. The CDR3 is 11 residues long. The CDR3 loop is CASSAGPRAFF. The DNA of the CDR3 is TGTGCCAGCAGTGCGGGGCCTCGAGCTTTCTTT.

The sample holds many counts of this clonotype. The chain joins TRBV9 to TRBJ1-5; D unclear. Germline assignment: CDR1 SGDLS and CDR2 YYNGEE. The CDR3 totals 12 residues. V was cut by 8 bases and J by 6 bases, with 12 bases left in between. CDR3 sequence (DNA): TGTGCCAGTGGCGGCGCAGGTCAGCCCCAGCATTTT. Translating gives CASGGAGQPQHF.

This clonotype showed up many times. This sequence joins TRBV20-1 and TRBJ1-5, with D possibly being TRBD1 (5 bases). Germline CDR1 reads DFQATT; CDR2 reads SNEGSKA (reference sequence). This CDR3 is 14 amino acids long. The V end lost 1 base, the J end lost 4 bases, and 11 bases lay between the germline ends. For the CDR3, the DNA is TGCAGTGCTAGAGGGGGAGGGGAGAATCAGCCCCAGCATTTT. It translates to CSARGGGENQPQHF.

This clonotype was observed at least ten times. The V call is TRBV30, the J call TRBJ1-1; 12 bases line up with TRBD1. CDR3 length: 15 amino acids. Unmatched junction bases numbered 10, after V lost 0 bases and J lost 11 bases. Germline V lookup: CDR1 GTSNPN, CDR2 SVGIG (reference sequence). Here the CDR3 DNA reads TGTGCCTGGAGTGTGGGGGACAGGGGGCTCTCAAGGGCTTTCTTT. Translating it yields CAWSVGDRGLSRAFF.

The CDR3 DNA follows: TGTGCCACCCGCACCCCGGCAAGCGGTGGCTACACCTTC. Its protein is CATRTPASGGYTF. The chain employs TRBV19 and TRBJ1-2; D is uncertain. From germline, CDR1 is LNHDA and CDR2 SQIVND (reference sequence). The CDR3 runs to 13 residues. V dropped 10 bases and J dropped 7 bases, with 19 bases sitting between them. The full variable domain, completed using reference TRBV19 and TRBJ1-2, is DGGITQSPKYLFRKEGQNVTLSCEQNLNHDAMYWYRQDPGQGLRLIYYSQIVNDFQKGDIAEGYSVSREKKESFPLTVTSAQKNPTAFYLCATRTPASGGYTFGSGTRLTVV.

With respect to this clonotype: This may come from a read error, since a much larger clone is one base off. V and J are TRBV9 and TRBJ2-5, with 9 bases that match TRBD1. The CDR3 is made up of 16 amino acids. Germline assignment: CDR1 SGDLS and CDR2 YYNGEE. The CDR3 sequence: CASSVATGQGQEPQYF. The CDR3 DNA reads TGTGCCAGCAGCGTAGCTACGGGACAGGGACAAGAGCCCCAGTACTTC.

The chain carries TRBV20-1 and TRBJ2-2, with D maybe TRBD1 (5 bases). The V and J ends lost 6 bases and 2 bases respectively, with 19 bases between them. Germline CDR1 and CDR2: DFQATT and SNEGSKA (reference sequence). There are 16 residues in the CDR3. The CDR3 reads CSALPVSRANTGELFF. The CDR3 DNA is TGCAGTGCACTTCCCGTGAGCAGGGCCAACACCGGGGAGCTGTTTTTT.

Remarks on this clonotype: Possible read error: a much larger clone is one base away. V and J are TRBV6-1 and TRBJ2-7; D is unclear. CDR3 length: 17 residues. V was trimmed by 1 base and J by 2 bases, leaving 18 bases between them. Germline assignment: CDR1 MNHNS and CDR2 SASEGT. CDR3 sequence: CASSEGIGQFKTYEQYF. The CDR3 region has the DNA TGTGCCAGCAGTGAAGGGATTGGGCAGTTTAAGACCTACGAGCAGTACTTC.

The rearrangement joins TRBV2 to TRBJ2-3; D perhaps matches TRBD2 (6 bases). Germline V CDR1 and CDR2: SNHLY, FYNNEI. This CDR3 comprises 14 residues. The ends were cut back, 5 bases at V and 0 bases at J, with 9 bases in the middle. The CDR3 sequence: CASSSGSSTDTQYF. CDR3 nucleotide sequence: TGTGCCAGCAGTTCCGGGAGCAGCACAGATACGCAGTATTTT.

This chain joins TRBV12-3 or TRBV12-4 and TRBJ1-2; D remains ambiguous. This CDR3 contains 13 residues. V was trimmed by 3 bases and J by 6 bases, leaving 11 bases between them. The DNA of the CDR3 is TGTGCCAGCAGTTTGCGGGGTGTTGATGGCTACACCTTC. It yields the protein CASSLRGVDGYTF.

This clonotype showed up many times. The V gene is TRBV6-9, the J gene TRBJ1-5; D call uncertain. The CDR3 has 15 residues. CDR1 is MNHGY and CDR2 is SVAAGI in the germline V gene. V dropped 4 bases and J dropped 0 bases, with 10 bases sitting between them. DNA of the CDR3: TGTGCCAGCAGTTCCGGAGCGGATAGCAATCAGCCCCAGCATTTT. Its protein is CASSSGADSNQPQHF.

This clonotype was observed a handful of times. The limits of the CDR3 on the DNA are not certain, so only TCRdb's listed CDR3 is given. Here the CDR3 reads CASSFYICSAPPGQGIYGYTF. J is TRBJ1-2 and V is TRBV5-6; the table's D call TRBD1 went unverified against the DNA. Germline V CDR1 and CDR2: SGHDT, YYEEEE. The CDR3 spans 21 residues, counting both ends.

Ten or more counts support this clonotype. J is TRBJ1-2 and V is TRBV29-1; no clear D gene. From germline, CDR1 is SQVTM and CDR2 ANQGSEA. Trimming removed 6 bases at V and 4 bases at J, with 9 bases between. The CDR3 contains 11 residues. The CDR3 spells CSVSIGYGYTF. The DNA for the CDR3 is TGCAGCGTGTCGATCGGCTATGGCTACACCTTC.